This T cell receptor (beta chain) was captured by sequencing in a study of long-term antiretroviral therapy in people with HIV. Notes on the study in general: Clones showing expansion before ART dominated the repertoire at all time points. Although diversity increased after ART, it remained lower than in transplant donor controls.

Worth noting for this clone: Its cognate antigen is unknown.

Germline lookup yields CDR1 SGHRS and CDR2 YFSETQ. The germline V and J ends were trimmed by 4 bases and 0 bases, with 16 bases remaining between them. The CDR3 covers 16 residues. Investigators performed immunoSEQ version v3.0 at survey level. Produced via immunoSEQ multiplex PCR; TCRdb's table is partial and in-frame only. Of 7,000 to 9,000 clones listed, roughly 80% are singletons. This material consisted of unsorted PBMCs, taken 0.6 years before starting antiretroviral therapy. This clonotype was sampled from a man aged 40-49 years with HIV. This chain links TRBV5-1 with TRBJ1-2; D is possibly TRBD1 (6 bases). CDR3 bases: TGCGCCAGCAGCCCGGTCACAGGGCTCCCTAACTATGGCTACACCTTC. This sequence encodes CASSPVTGLPNYGYTF.